The clone carrying this T cell receptor beta chain was recorded at least ten times. Antigen specificity is unknown. The entry originates in a study of identical twins. Every one of the donors was a healthy Caucasian. The authors used template switching to add a universal primer site and gave cDNA unique molecular identifiers. TCRdb called the 5' RACE reads again in MiXCR, with one record for every CDR3 protein. Of around 200,000 distinct CDR3 sequences listed, roughly a tenth are singletons. Study results and caveats: Twins shared out-of-frame alpha sequences with excess low generation probability. While abundant cord blood beta clonotypes carried fewer insertions, memory repertoires showed no such pattern.

Germline lookup yields CDR1 SGDLS and CDR2 YYNGEE. This CDR3 contains 13 residues. Trimming cost V 3 bases and J 2 bases, with 8 bases left between them. This sequence joins TRBV9 and TRBJ2-5; D call uncertain. The sequencing sample was made of memory (CD45RO+) T cells sorted from blood. This TCR derives from a woman under 30 in good health. The CDR3 DNA follows: TGTGCCAGCAGCGCCGCGCCTCAAGAGACCCAGTACTTC. Translation gives CASSAAPQETQYF. The full variable domain, in which reference TRBV9 and TRBJ2-5 provide the parts outside the CDR3, is DSGVTQTPKHLITATGQRVTLRCSPRSGDLSVYWYQQSLDQGLQFLIQYYNGEERAKGNILERFSAQQFPDLHSELNLSSLELGDSALYFCASSAAPQETQYFGPGTRLLVL.